Listed below are T cell receptor beta chains from one sample, sequenced in a study of blood T cell repertoires in COVID-19. Assay: immunoSEQ multiplex PCR; the TCRdb copy retains only in-frame clones and omits some. The sample has around 110,000 clones, approximately 84% seen once. Sequenced: peripheral blood. The receptors here all came from a man aged 35 to 55 with acute or convalescent COVID-19. CDR3s include the opening cysteine and the closing phenylalanine or tryptophan. A D gene is named only where the DNA matches it firmly.

CDR3nt	CDR3aa	v_gene	j_gene	d_gene
TGTGCCAGCAGCCCGCGCTATCGGGTAGCGGGAGGCCTACCGAGCGGGGCAGATACGCAGTATTTT	CASSPRYRVAGGLPSGADTQYF	TRBV13	TRBJ2-3	TRBD2
TGTGCCAGCAGCCAAGACCTCCTACGGGGATTCAACGAGCAGTACTTC	CASSQDLLRGFNEQYF	TRBV4-2	TRBJ2-7	-
TGTGCCAGCAGCCAACCAGCGGCGGGCCGGGAGACCCAGTACTTC	CASSQPAAGRETQYF	TRBV3-1/TRBV3-2	TRBJ2-5	-
TGTGCCAGCAGCCCCTACTCCAATGAGCAGTTCTTC	CASSPYSNEQFF	TRBV3-1/TRBV3-2	TRBJ2-1	-
TGTGCCAGCACCCGCGAGGGCAATCAGCCCCAGCATTTT	CASTREGNQPQHF	TRBV28	TRBJ1-5	-
TGTGCCAGCAGCCCCCGGACTAGCGGGTACGAGCAGTACTTC	CASSPRTSGYEQYF	TRBV7-6	TRBJ2-7	TRBD2
TGTGCCAGCAGCCCTTGGGGGGGCTCCTACAATGAGCAGTTCTTC	CASSPWGGSYNEQFF	TRBV7-3	TRBJ2-1	TRBD2
TGTGCCAGCAGTTACGAGGCAGCGGGGCTCACAGATACGCAGTATTTT	CASSYEAAGLTDTQYF	TRBV6-2/TRBV6-3	TRBJ2-3	TRBD2
TGTGCCAGCAGTTCGAACCCCCGGGACAGGGAATACCAAGAGACCCAGTACTTC	CASSSNPRDREYQETQYF	TRBV27	TRBJ2-5	TRBD1
TGTGCCAGCAGTTACTCGCTCGGTTTCAAAAACATTCAGTACTTC	CASSYSLGFKNIQYF	TRBV6-5	TRBJ2-4	-
TGTGCCAGCAGCCCTCCGGGGGACACTGAAGCTTTCTTT	CASSPPGDTEAFF	TRBV5-6	TRBJ1-1	-
TGTGCCAGCAGCCAAGTCATTAGCAATCAGCCCCAGCATTTT	CASSQVISNQPQHF	TRBV3-1/TRBV3-2	TRBJ1-5	-